These T cell receptor beta chains were read from a single sample in a study of T-cell memory formation after mild COVID-19. One entry per CDR3 protein, called by TCRdb with MiXCR from the 5' RACE reads. This table holds around 200,000 distinct CDR3 sequences, about 21% found once. The sequencing input was PBMCs or a T cell subset sorted from them (not recorded which). The receptors stem from an adult woman who had mild COVID-19 (a few samples of this study predate the infection). Cell type and time point are not known. Each CDR3 is given without its conserved first and last residue. Fields, in order: J gene, clone size, V gene, CDR3 protein. Some rows mark clone size as missing; the rest say once, few, many or name a class of expanded clone.

TRBJ1-2 | - | TRBV5-1 | ASSLRLRPHYGYT
TRBJ2-7 | - | TRBV5-5 | ASSPNPGQGVYEQY
TRBJ2-7 | - | TRBV12-3/TRBV12-4 | ATQLAGSYEQY
TRBJ1-2 | - | TRBV19 | ATSPRGGNYGYT
TRBJ2-1 | few | TRBV12-3/TRBV12-4 | ASSSGQGTYNEQF
TRBJ2-3 | - | TRBV6-2/TRBV6-3 | ASSWGVGGTDTQY
TRBJ1-2 | once | TRBV24-1 | ATSDSYRGADGYT
TRBJ1-4 | - | TRBV7-9 | ASSPGDRPAYLF
TRBJ1-4 | - | TRBV5-1 | ASSLGAENRDEKLF
TRBJ2-3 | - | TRBV4-1 | ASSQETRGTDTQY
TRBJ2-5 | few | TRBV7-2 | ASRPLAGESLETQY
TRBJ1-2 | - | TRBV4-1 | ASSQDGRVANYGYT
TRBJ2-7 | few | TRBV7-9 | ASSQTSGNSYEQY
TRBJ2-3 | - | TRBV13 | ASSLRQGWTDTQY
TRBJ2-1 | - | TRBV20-1 | SAAGPYNEQF
TRBJ1-1 | few | TRBV4-1 | ASSQQGAGTEAF
TRBJ2-3 | - | TRBV6-1 | ASSPTGLAGGIDTQY
TRBJ2-2 | many | TRBV10-2 | ASSYRGDTGELF
TRBJ1-1 | few | TRBV5-1 | ASSLRRGPTEAF
TRBJ2-7 | - | TRBV11-2 | ASSLEGNEQY
TRBJ2-5 | many | TRBV7-9 | ASSPSPRETQY
TRBJ1-1 | few | TRBV7-9 | ASSWSGNTEAF
TRBJ2-5 | - | TRBV2 | ASQTGTQETQY
TRBJ2-1 | - | TRBV24-1 | ATSEAGKGYNEQF
TRBJ2-7 | few | TRBV9 | ASSVGGGEQY
TRBJ1-1 | few | TRBV27 | ASSLRVGSEAF
TRBJ1-3 | few | TRBV7-2 | ASSHEMGGFSGNTIY
TRBJ1-1 | - | TRBV7-9 | ASSYSGGATEAF
TRBJ2-1 | few | TRBV7-3 | ASSPSHPVYSESSYNEQF
TRBJ1-3 | few | TRBV4-1 | ASSPRDRAFGNTIY
TRBJ1-1 | - | TRBV19 | AGSRGNTEAF
TRBJ2-7 | few | TRBV4-3 | ASSPNGFSGSDYEQY
TRBJ1-1 | once | TRBV29-1 | SVEDPTGHEAF
TRBJ2-7 | - | TRBV9 | ASSVRTGPSYEQY
TRBJ1-1 | - | TRBV6-5 | ASSYSGGKAEAF
TRBJ1-1 | few | TRBV30 | ACIWGEAF
TRBJ2-1 | - | TRBV20-1 | SARELAGVNEQF
TRBJ2-2 | - | TRBV11-2 | ASSLRTWNTGELF
TRBJ2-7 | few | TRBV5-1 | ASSQGQGLTYEQY
TRBJ2-1 | - | TRBV6-5 | ATSDGGSSYNEQF
TRBJ2-1 | once | TRBV12-3/TRBV12-4 | ASRPRIAGVVDEQF
TRBJ2-3 | - | TRBV30 | AWGGATDTQY
TRBJ2-1 | - | TRBV29-1 | SVDSGNEQF
TRBJ2-1 | few | TRBV3-1 | ASSPEIGLAGVYNEQF